There are a few counts of the clone carrying this T cell receptor beta chain. V lost 5 bases and J 6 bases, leaving 19 bases between the germline ends. CDR1 is SEHNR and CDR2 is FQNEAQ in the germline V gene (reference sequence). This CDR3 has 15 amino acids. The data were obtained in a study of cytomegalovirus exposure and HLA in healthy donors. 13 Jbeta primers and 60 Vbeta primers were used for the PCR. The table came from immunoSEQ multiplex PCR; TCRdb's copy has only in-frame clones and leaves some out. The table includes roughly 280,000 clones, around two thirds detected once. The source of this sequence is a female donor in good health and CMV-seronegative. The sequenced sample was PBMCs. The chain combines TRBV7-9 with TRBJ1-1; D is possibly TRBD1 (5 bases). CDR3 protein: CASSPADQGRPEAFF. Written as DNA, the CDR3 is TGTGCCAGCAGCCCCGCAGATCAGGGCAGGCCTGAAGCTTTCTTT.